The sequence of this T cell receptor beta chain was determined in a study of T cell changes during pregnancy in multiple sclerosis (dated by TCRdb to between 2017 and 2020). Regarding the research as a whole: Changes in the T cell repertoire over the course of pregnancy were examined in this study in women with multiple sclerosis.

Comment on this clone: It lacks a known antigen. No base quality values were provided; no much bigger clone lies one nucleotide off.

The method was the immunoSEQ multiplex PCR assay. TCRdb mirrors the immuneACCESS table, restricted to in-frame sequences. Some clones are absent from its copies; in checked studies, under half trace to an unresolved V gene, and the reason for the others is unknown. This sample has more than 55,000 clones in its table, and roughly nine tenths of those were observed once. The ten largest clones add up to approximately 1.2% of the sample. The cysteine opens and the phenylalanine closes a CDR3 of 18 amino acids. CDR3 DNA is the only sequence kept; it has 54 bases, read in frame from the first base. Compared with germline, V lacks 7 bases and J lacks 2 bases; bases without a gene match: 16. For CDR1 and CDR2, the germline V gene (reference sequence) lists MNHEY and SMNVEV.

This receptor was identified in a female donor with multiple sclerosis, enrolled in a pregnancy study. Sequenced here: peripheral blood, sampled in the third trimester of pregnancy. Recombination connected TRBV27 to TRBJ2-1; TRBD1 matches 8 bases in the middle. The DNA sequence is as follows: TGTGCCAGCACCTCGATCCATTCGACAGGGGTCGCCTACAATGAGCAGTTCTTC. Translated, it reads CASTSIHSTGVAYNEQFF.